A single sample is the source of the 5 T cell receptor beta chains below, sequenced in a study of cytomegalovirus exposure and HLA in healthy donors. The PCR used 60 Vbeta and 13 Jbeta primers. Sequencing used immunoSEQ multiplex PCR; TCRdb keeps in-frame clones, though not all of them. The sample gives some 110,000 clones, roughly 77% of which show up once; approximately 1% is in the top ten. Material: PBMCs. The receptor set was obtained from a young woman in good health and CMV-seronegative.

The chain employs TRBV12-5 and TRBJ2-2; 11 bases map to TRBD2. CDR3 length equals 15 residues. Unmatched junction bases numbered 7, after V lost 5 bases and J lost 8 bases. In germline, CDR1 is LGHNT, CDR2 FRNRAP. CDR3: CASGPLTSGVGELFF. CDR3 DNA sequence: TGTGCTAGTGGTCCCCTGACTAGCGGGGTGGGGGAGCTGTTTTTT.

This clone was seen more than once but under ten times. The rearrangement joins TRBV11-3 to TRBJ2-5; TRBD1 is a possible D gene (7 bases). Trimming shortened V by 0 bases and J by 4 bases, and 15 bases separated the two germline ends. The CDR3 runs to 16 residues. Germline CDR1 and CDR2: SGHNT and YENEEA. Here the CDR3 DNA reads TGTGCCAGCAGCTTAGATCTGGGGACAGCGGGAGAGACCCAGTACTTC. This sequence encodes CASSLDLGTAGETQYF.

The chain combines TRBV5-8 with TRBJ1-2; 7 bases match TRBD1. The germline V gene has CDR1 SGHTS and CDR2 YDEGEE. V lost 2 bases, J lost 5 bases, and 9 bases stayed unmatched. The CDR3 has 15 residues. The CDR3 DNA is TGTGCCAGCAGCTTAGACAGGGTCGGAGGTTATGGCTACACCTTC. Amino acids: CASSLDRVGGYGYTF.

The chain is built from TRBV4-1 and TRBJ1-2; 7 positions agree with TRBD1. The CDR3 is 16 amino acids. Germline CDR1 MGHRA, CDR2 YSYEKL. Trimming cost V 1 base and J 2 bases; bases outside gene matches: 7. The CDR3 region is CASSQVDRELNYGYTF. The CDR3 DNA follows: TGCGCCAGCAGCCAAGTCGACAGGGAGCTCAACTATGGCTACACCTTC.

CDR3 nucleotides: TGCAGCGTTGAGGGGGGACTAACCGACAGAGAATACGAGCAGTACTTC. This translates into CSVEGGLTDREYEQYF. The rearrangement uses TRBV29-1 and TRBJ2-7; 7 bases agree with TRBD2. CDR3 length: 16 residues. The germline V gene encodes CDR1 SQVTM and CDR2 ANQGSEA. V lost 3 bases, J lost 4 bases, and 15 bases stayed unmatched.